Following are 32 T cell receptor beta chains from one sample sequenced in a study of graft-versus-host responses after intestinal transplantation. Sequenced by immunoSEQ multiplex PCR; TCRdb stores in-frame clones only, minus some. The data show around 7,400 clones, more than 60% seen once. Graft tissue was processed to release intraepithelial and lamina propria lymphocytes. Sequenced material: ileum tissue, taken around 8 weeks after transplant. These receptors came from a human patient who received an intestinal transplant, so some T cells may come from the graft donor.

V gene TRBV27 combines with J gene TRBJ2-1; possible D gene TRBD2, 7 bases. V dropped 0 bases and J dropped 6 bases, with 24 bases sitting between them. This CDR3 region has 19 residues. The germline V gene has CDR1 MNHEY and CDR2 SMNVEV (reference sequence). The CDR3 DNA reads as TGTGCCAGCAGTTTATCTCTTTCGGGGGTGGTTGGGGGGGCCAATGAGCAGTTCTTC. This sequence encodes CASSLSLSGVVGGANEQFF.

The CDR3 sequence: CASSVTGGDMNTEAFF. DNA of the CDR3: TGTGCCAGCAGCGTAACAGGGGGTGACATGAACACTGAAGCTTTCTTT. This chain uses TRBV28 with TRBJ1-1; 8 nucleotides agree with TRBD1. Germline loops: CDR1 MDHEN, CDR2 SYDVKM. The CDR3 runs 16 residues. Trimming cost V 6 bases and J 0 bases; bases outside gene matches: 9.

The chain is built from TRBV27 and TRBJ2-7; 8 bases align to TRBD1. Germline values: CDR1 MNHEY, CDR2 SMNVEV (reference sequence). The trim removed 4 bases at V and 3 bases at J, leaving 8 bases unmatched. The CDR3 has 15 residues. In DNA, the CDR3 is TGTGCCAGCAGTTACGGTTCGGGGACAGGCTACGAGCAGTACGTC. It specifies CASSYGSGTGYEQYV.

The chain links TRBV28 to TRBJ2-1; 7 nucleotides align to TRBD1. Per the germline V gene, CDR1 is MDHEN and CDR2 is SYDVKM. Losses at the gene ends were 6 bases for V and 0 bases for J; bases not matched to a gene: 11. This CDR3 is built from 17 residues. CDR3 protein: CASRSDRAAISYNEQFF. CDR3 nucleotides: TGTGCCAGCAGGAGTGACAGGGCGGCGATCTCCTACAATGAGCAGTTCTTC.

This clone showed up just a few times. The chain links TRBV5-8 to TRBJ2-1, with 12 nucleotides matching TRBD2. Germline V gives CDR1 SGHTS, CDR2 YDEGEE. Trimming at V came to 0 bases and at J to 4 bases, leaving 8 bases not matched to a gene. The CDR3 length is 18 residues. The CDR3 nucleotides are TGTGCCAGCAGCTTGGGACTAGCGGGGGAGACGCGTTACAATGAGCAGTTCTTC. It is translated as CASSLGLAGETRYNEQFF.

A word on this clone: One end of the junction does not line up with germline, which may come from a read error. The rearrangement joins TRBV27 to TRBJ2-3, with D uncertain. CDR3 length equals 14 residues. Germline-derived CDR1 and CDR2 are MNHEY and SMNVEV (reference sequence). CDR3 in amino acids: CASRFLPGTDTQYF. CDR3 nucleotides: TGTGCCAGCCGTTTCCTCCCGGGCACAGATACGCAGTATTTT.

This clone was observed a handful of times. The chain carries TRBV7-2 and TRBJ1-5, with a possible D match to TRBD1 (5 bases). The CDR3 loop spans 13 amino acids. Germline loops: CDR1 SGHTA, CDR2 FQGNSA. The V gene lost 4 bases and the J gene lost 2 bases, with 6 bases spanning the gap. Written as DNA, the CDR3 is TGTGCCAGCAGCTCCAGGGGCAATCAGCCCCAGCATTTT. As protein: CASSSRGNQPQHF.

This chain uses TRBV4-3 with TRBJ1-6; 10 nucleotides align to TRBD1. With 4 bases clipped from V and 8 bases from J, the junction kept 5 bases outside the gene matches. This CDR3 is built from 15 residues. Germline values: CDR1 LGHNA, CDR2 YSLEER. Here the CDR3 reads CASSRMGTGDSPLHF. CDR3 coding DNA: TGCGCCAGCAGCCGTATGGGGACAGGGGATTCACCCCTCCACTTT.

Sample share makes this clone medium-sized (0.01 to 0.1%). The chain couples TRBV27 to TRBJ1-3; D unresolved. The CDR3 covers 12 residues. V was trimmed by 3 bases and J by 5 bases, leaving 5 bases between them. Germline lookup yields CDR1 MNHEY and CDR2 SMNVEV (reference sequence). The DNA for the CDR3 is TGTGCCAGCAGTTTTACACGAAACACCATATATTTT. Translating gives CASSFTRNTIYF.

This clone was seen only a few times. This chain connects TRBV4-3 to TRBJ2-1; 7 positions match TRBD2. The CDR3 spans 16 residues. Germline loops: CDR1 LGHNA, CDR2 YSLEER. Unmatched junction bases numbered 9, after V lost 3 bases and J lost 4 bases. CDR3 nucleotide sequence: TGCGCCAGCAGCCAGGTCCCCCTGGGGGGGTACAATGAGCAGTTCTTC. Protein sequence: CASSQVPLGGYNEQFF.

The V and J genes are TRBV4-1 and TRBJ1-6, with D hard to call. CDR3 length equals 15 residues. The V end was cut by 1 base, the J end by 14 bases, with 18 bases between. The germline gives CDR1 MGHRA, CDR2 YSYEKL. CDR3 protein: CASSQVVRPGEALHF. As DNA, the CDR3 is TGCGCCAGCAGCCAAGTGGTCCGCCCCGGTGAGGCCCTCCACTTT.

This chain links TRBV10-2 with TRBJ2-7; no definite D call. This CDR3 is built from 12 residues. Trimming removed 8 bases at V and 0 bases at J, with 8 bases between. Germline CDR1 reads WSHSY; CDR2 reads SAAADI. Written as DNA, the CDR3 is TGCGCCAGCGGGCCCATCTCCTACGAGCAGTACTTC. Its translation: CASGPISYEQYF.

This rearrangement joins TRBV4-2 to TRBJ1-6, with TRBD1 identical over 7 bases. CDR3 length: 19 residues. Germline CDR1 and CDR2: LGHNA and YNFKEQ. Germline trimming cut 0 bases from V and 5 bases from J; bases unmatched to any gene: 13. The CDR3 nucleotides are TGTGCCAGCAGCCAAGAGGATTGGATTGACAGGGCGGATAATTCACCCCTCCACTTT. Translation: CASSQEDWIDRADNSPLHF.

This chain links TRBV28 with TRBJ2-7; D possibly corresponds to TRBD2 (6 bases). Per germline, CDR1 MDHEN and CDR2 SYDVKM. V gave up 0 bases and J gave up 0 bases, with 6 bases separating them. The CDR3 contains 14 residues. The CDR3: CASSLWRDSYEQYV. The CDR3 bases are TGTGCCAGCAGTTTATGGCGGGACTCCTACGAGCAGTACGTC.

The V gene is TRBV9, the J gene TRBJ1-6; D remains ambiguous. Trimming removed 4 bases at V and 0 bases at J, with 11 bases between. The germline V gene has CDR1 SGDLS and CDR2 YYNGEE. CDR3 size: 16 residues. The CDR3 nucleotides are TGTGCCAGCAGCTCCATGGGGAGCTCCTATAATTCACCCCTCCACTTT. Translating it yields CASSSMGSSYNSPLHF.

V usage is TRBV6-1 and J usage is TRBJ2-2; TRBD1 is a possible D gene (7 bases). Trimming removed 7 bases at V and 3 bases at J, with 12 bases between. Germline V lookup: CDR1 MNHNS, CDR2 SASEGT. This CDR3 has 14 amino acids. CDR3 protein: CASKGRGDTGELFF. DNA for the CDR3: TGTGCCAGCAAGGGCAGGGGGGACACCGGGGAGCTGTTTTTT.

This clone has a single count. The chain has TRBV28 and TRBJ2-3, with 13 positions matching TRBD2. V trimming: 5 bases; J trimming: 7 bases; junction bases outside the gene matches: 9. The germline CDR1 and CDR2 sequences are MDHEN and SYDVKM. The CDR3 is 16 amino acids. The CDR3 DNA is TGTGCCAGCAGTACCAGACTAGCGGGGGGCCCTAATACGCAGTATTTT. Amino acids: CASSTRLAGGPNTQYF. Full variable domain (rest looked up from reference TRBV28 and TRBJ2-3): DVKVTQSSRYLVKRTGEKVFLECVQDMDHENMFWYRQDPGLGLRLIYFSYDVKMKEKGDIPEGYSVSREKKERFSLILESASTNQTSMYLCASSTRLAGGPNTQYFGPGTRLTVL.

This clone has a handful of counts. The gene calls are TRBV5-1 and TRBJ2-5; D not resolved. Germline CDR1 reads SGHRS; CDR2 reads YFSETQ. V lost 4 bases to trimming and J lost 4 bases, with 17 bases between them. This CDR3 region has 15 residues. The CDR3 nucleotides read TGCGCCAGCAGCCCCAATCTAGATTGGCGAGAGACCCAGTACTTC. Translated, it gives CASSPNLDWRETQYF.

This rearrangement joins TRBV2 to TRBJ2-3; D is unresolved. V gave up 1 base and J gave up 15 bases, with 17 bases separating them. Germline V gene sequence: CDR1 SNHLY, CDR2 FYNNEI. This CDR3 has 13 residues. CDR3 sequence: CASSEDRQAAFYF. The CDR3 DNA follows: TGTGCCAGCAGTGAAGATCGGCAGGCCGCCTTCTATTTT.

This clone was observed a few times. This rearrangement joins TRBV6-5 to TRBJ2-3; TRBD1 aligns across 7 bases. V was pared by 5 bases and J by 2 bases, with 4 bases of the junction left unmatched. This CDR3 has 14 amino acids. Looked up from germline, CDR1 is MNHEY and CDR2 is SVGAGI. The CDR3 loop is CASSDRVNTDTQYF. In DNA form, the CDR3 reads TGTGCCAGCAGTGACAGGGTAAACACAGATACGCAGTATTTT.

The chain carries TRBV6-5 and TRBJ2-1; tentatively, D is TRBD2 (6 bases). V lost 4 bases to trimming and J lost 2 bases, with 12 bases between them. CDR1 is MNHEY and CDR2 is SVGAGI in the germline V gene. There are 15 residues in the CDR3. Here the CDR3 DNA reads TGTGCCAGCAGTTCGCGGGGTACTGCCTACAATGAGCAGTTCTTC. Residues: CASSSRGTAYNEQFF.

The CDR3 coding sequence is TGTGCCAGCAGCCCTCTCGGGGGGAGCCTCCAAGAGACCCAGTACTTC. This sequence encodes CASSPLGGSLQETQYF. The chain is built from TRBV6-6 and TRBJ2-5, with TRBD2 matching 7 bases. V lost 6 bases to trimming and J lost 1 base; unmatched junction nucleotides: 11. This CDR3 has 16 residues. Per germline, CDR1 MNHNY and CDR2 SVGAGI (reference sequence).

This clone turned up a few times. The chain uses TRBV14 and TRBJ2-1, with 7 bases lining up with TRBD2. CDR1 and CDR2 (germline): SGHDN, FVKESK. V trimming: 3 bases; J trimming: 6 bases; junction bases outside the gene matches: 8. The CDR3 length is 15 residues. This CDR3 reads CASSHPAGLLNEQFF. The CDR3 region has the DNA TGTGCCAGCAGCCATCCAGCGGGGCTGCTCAATGAGCAGTTCTTC.

This chain connects TRBV19 to TRBJ2-1; D gene unclear. The CDR3 spans 14 residues. Trimming stripped 0 bases from V and 0 bases from J, with 3 bases between. The germline V gene encodes CDR1 LNHDA and CDR2 SQIVND (reference sequence). The CDR3 DNA reads TGTGCCAGTAGTATAGAGAGCTCCTACAATGAGCAGTTCTTC. This codes for CASSIESSYNEQFF.

The rearrangement joins TRBV7-2 to TRBJ1-1; TRBD1 matches at 7 bases. The V segment lost 5 bases and the J segment 3 bases; nucleotides outside the gene matches: 9. This CDR3 is built from 15 residues. CDR1 is SGHTA, CDR2 FQGNSA, per germline. CDR3 residues: CASSRDRVGDTEAFF. The CDR3 region has the DNA TGTGCCAGCAGCCGTGACAGGGTTGGCGACACTGAAGCTTTCTTT.

The V call is TRBV5-1, the J call TRBJ2-2; D gene ambiguous. Looked up from germline, CDR1 is SGHRS and CDR2 is YFSETQ. CDR3 length equals 15 residues. V gave up 0 bases and J gave up 1 base, with 7 bases separating them. CDR3 DNA: TGCGCCAGCAGCTTGGGGCAGGAGAACACCGGGGAGCTGTTTTTT. It translates to CASSLGQENTGELFF.

The chain employs TRBV10-2 and TRBJ2-1; D may be TRBD1 (5 bases). Trimming left V 6 bases short and J 3 bases short, with 18 bases between. The length of the CDR3 is 16 residues. Germline CDR1 and CDR2: WSHSY and SAAADI. The chain's CDR3 is CASRVTHQGFYNEQFF. The CDR3 DNA is TGCGCCAGCAGGGTTACTCATCAGGGTTTCTACAATGAGCAGTTCTTC.

V usage is TRBV11-2 and J usage is TRBJ2-3; the match to TRBD2 covers 11 bases. The germline V gene encodes CDR1 SGHAT and CDR2 FQNNGV. The trim removed 5 bases at V and 3 bases at J, leaving 16 bases unmatched. This CDR3 comprises 19 residues. This chain's CDR3 is CASSPREWNSGGATDTQYF. The CDR3 nucleotides are TGTGCCAGCAGCCCAAGGGAATGGAATAGCGGGGGGGCGACAGATACGCAGTATTTT. Drawing the rest from reference TRBV11-2 and TRBJ2-3, the complete variable domain is EAGVAQSPRYKIIEKRQSVAFWCNPISGHATLYWYQQILGQGPKLLIQFQNNGVVDDSQLPKDRFSAERLKGVDSTLKIQPAKLEDSAVYLCASSPREWNSGGATDTQYFGPGTRLTVL.

The genes are TRBV4-2 and TRBJ2-2; D is possibly TRBD1 (6 bases). Trimming took 4 bases from V and 6 from J, leaving 18 bases between them. The germline CDR1 and CDR2 sequences are LGHNA and YNFKEQ. The CDR3 is 16 residues long. CDR3 bases: TGTGCCAGCAGCCTAGAGGGACAAATTAGGTCCGGGGAGCTGTTTTTT. This translates into CASSLEGQIRSGELFF.

The chain employs TRBV6-5 and TRBJ2-4, with a tentative D call TRBD2 (8 bases). The V end lost 4 bases, the J end lost 9 bases, and 19 bases lay between the germline ends. The CDR3 is 15 residues long. Germline values: CDR1 MNHEY, CDR2 SVGAGI. CDR3 in amino acids: CASSSQGTRGGIQYF. The DNA of the CDR3 is TGTGCCAGCAGTTCACAGGGGACCCGGGGGGGCATTCAGTACTTC.

V usage is TRBV7-8 and J usage is TRBJ1-1; TRBD1 might be the D (6 bases). CDR3 size: 17 residues. V was pared by 0 bases and J by 5 bases, with 19 bases between. Germline V CDR1 and CDR2: SGHVS, FQNEAQ. CDR3 amino acids: CASSLAKGPGARTEAFF. CDR3 sequence (DNA): TGTGCCAGCAGCTTAGCCAAAGGTCCAGGGGCGCGGACTGAAGCTTTCTTT. Filled out from reference TRBV7-8 and TRBJ1-1, the complete variable domain reads GAGVSQSPRYKVAKRGQDVALRCDPISGHVSLFWYQQALGQGPEFLTYFQNEAQLDKSGLPSDRFFAERPEGSVSTLKIQRTQQEDSAVYLCASSLAKGPGARTEAFFGQGTRLTVV.

The J gene is TRBJ1-1, the V gene TRBV2, with 7 positions matching TRBD1. V lost 5 bases, J lost 7 bases, and 7 bases stayed unmatched. The CDR3 is 13 amino acids. Germline-derived CDR1 and CDR2 are SNHLY and FYNNEI. The CDR3 is CASSYRQGGEAFF. CDR3 DNA: TGTGCCAGCAGTTACCGACAGGGTGGTGAAGCTTTCTTT. The variable domain in full, with the rest retrieved from reference TRBV2 and TRBJ1-1, is EPEVTQTPSHQVTQMGQEVILRCVPISNHLYFYWYRQILGQKVEFLVSFYNNEISEKSEIFDDQFSVERPDGSNFTLKIRSTKLEDSAMYFCASSYRQGGEAFFGQGTRLTVV.